This T cell receptor beta chain was sequenced during a study of cytomegalovirus exposure and HLA in healthy donors. PCR employed 60 Vbeta and 13 Jbeta primers. Sequencing was performed with immunoSEQ multiplex PCR; in TCRdb, only in-frame clones are kept and a portion is missing. The sample lists more than 150,000 clones; around 80% were seen once. This clone is a singleton in its sample. The CDR3 extends over 14 amino acids. J lost 0 bases, V lost 4 bases, and 1 base had no gene match. Germline lookup yields CDR1 SGHNT and CDR2 YYREEE (reference sequence). The TCR originated in a woman aged 25-40 years in good health and CMV-seropositive. The chain uses TRBV5-4 and TRBJ2-7, with TRBD1 matching over 10 bases. Sequencing was performed on PBMCs. The CDR3 nucleotides read TGTGCCAGCAGCGGGACAGGGGACTCCTACGAGCAGTACTTC. It encodes CASSGTGDSYEQYF.